This T cell receptor beta chain was retrieved from a study of OX40 agonist ivuxolimab in advanced cancers. Study as a whole: Those enrolled were roughly 80% male, with a mean age of roughly 62 years and ages from roughly 20 to 85. Partial responses were achieved by three patients: one hepatocellular carcinoma, two cutaneous melanoma.

The study, taken as a whole, reports: Which antigen the expanded peripheral T cells recognized is unknown.

The V and J ends lost 7 bases and 4 bases respectively, with 16 bases between them. CDR3 size: 15 residues. Looked up from germline, CDR1 is MGHDK and CDR2 is SYGVNS. Regarding this clone: Its antigen is as yet unknown.

Data came from immunoSEQ multiplex PCR; TCRdb stores just in-frame clones and leaves some out. Of fewer than 30,000 clones in the sample, about 88% were seen once. This rearrangement joins TRBV25-1 to TRBJ1-4, with D perhaps TRBD1 (6 bases). Specimen: CD4+ or CD8+ T cells sorted from blood, collected in a trial of the OX40 agonist ivuxolimab. The sequence was obtained from an adult with an advanced solid tumor such as melanoma, head and neck, liver or kidney cancer. The CDR3 DNA sequence: TGTGCCAGCACTAGGGGGGGGACGGTTAATGAAAAACTGTTTTTT. Its translation: CASTRGGTVNEKLFF.